This T cell receptor (beta chain) was observed in a study of blood T cell repertoires in COVID-19. Study as a whole: COVID-19 samples collected from the United States, Italy and Spain covered acute and convalescent phases.

In germline, CDR1 is SGHTA, CDR2 FQGNSA. This CDR3 has 14 residues. V lost 0 bases and J lost 4, with 9 bases in between. In the original workflow: Estimates of nucleated cell counts were drawn from the amplification of reference gene primers. The assay was immunoSEQ multiplex PCR, and TCRdb's table has in-frame clones only and misses some. That table is the source of V, J and clone size, and D and trimming were worked out from the DNA. The sample lists approximately 77,000 clones; 80% were seen once. The receptor comes from a woman in her seventies with acute or convalescent COVID-19. Sequenced sample: peripheral blood. This sequence joins TRBV7-2 and TRBJ1-1, with D unclear. CDR3 DNA: TGTGCCAGCAGCTTAGCGCTCGGGGTCACTGAAGCTTTCTTT. It specifies CASSLALGVTEAFF.